One T cell receptor (beta chain) is described in this entry. There are many counts of this clonotype. The specificity of this receptor is unknown. There are no base qualities to consult, and no much larger clone falls within one base. V and J are trimmed by 6 bases and 0 bases, and the gene matches miss 5 bases of the junction. The CDR3 has 14 amino acids, counting the end cysteine and phenylalanine. Only CDR3 DNA is held: 42 bases, read in frame from base 1. Looking up the germline V gene yields CDR1 SQVTM and CDR2 ANQGSEA. The entry originates in a study of T-cell reconstitution after alpha-beta-depleted transplantation in children (dated by TCRdb to 2015 to 2016). Background on the whole study: Using TCR repertoire profiling, the study followed T-cell immune reconstitution in a quantitative way in children after TCRalphabeta/CD19-depleted allogeneic hematopoietic cell transplantation.

Library preparation was by PCR. Sequencing took place on an Illumina HiSeq 2500. To normalize quantification of the TCRbeta repertoire, the TCR libraries were built with molecular barcoding that relied on unique molecular identifiers. The public sequencing data were trimmed at Q25 with fastp and processed into clonotypes with MiXCR by TCRdb, which kept only in-frame beta chains. Rows with one shared CDR3 protein collapse into an entry with the most common genes and DNA. The sample table holds approximately 250,000 distinct CDR3 sequences, of which about 25% were seen once. The ten largest make up 2% to 3% of the sample. The investigation overall reported the following: The high TCRbeta diversity at day 60 in some patients was ascribed to recipient T cells and intrathymic progenitors that had survived conditioning. The apparently early alphabetaT-cell count recovery about two months after transplant was reportedly dependent on only several hundred rapidly expanded clones derived from non-depleted graft cells. Hyperexpanded clone frequencies declined over subsequent months; after one year, T-cell counts and TCRbeta diversity were mostly attributed to newly produced T cells.

The sample's treatment or condition, from its label and the paper: allogeneic hematopoietic cell transplantation with graft depleted of TCRalphabeta T cells and CD19 B cells. Transplant recipients were children who received TCRalphabeta/CD19-depleted allogeneic hematopoietic cell grafts. This sequence was found in a girl aged 2 to 10 with Fanconi anemia, due to receive a stem cell transplant. Specimen: PBMCs, collected before TCRalphabeta/CD19-depleted stem cell transplant. The rearrangement combines TRBV29-1 with TRBJ2-7; TRBD2 lines up with 10 middle nucleotides. The nucleotide sequence is given as TGCAGCGTCTACAGCGGGGGGGACTCCTACGAGCAGTACTTC. This translates into CSVYSGGDSYEQYF.